This TCR beta chain was sequenced in a study of blood T cell repertoires in COVID-19. Original processing notes: By means of reference gene primer amplification, nucleated cell counts were estimated. Method: immunoSEQ multiplex PCR; TCRdb's copy keeps in-frame clones and lacks some. V, J and clone size are taken as reported in that table, and D and trimming were inferred from the DNA itself. Of 100,000 or so clones in the sample, roughly 92% were seen once. The CDR3 is made up of 16 amino acids. Trimming shortened V by 1 base and J by 0 bases, and 12 bases separated the two germline ends. In germline, CDR1 is SGHAT, CDR2 FQNNGV.

The chain has TRBV11-2 and TRBJ1-1; D is possibly TRBD1 (6 bases). Material for sequencing was peripheral blood. This TCR was recovered from a man aged 65-85 years with acute or convalescent COVID-19. CDR3 DNA sequence: TGTGCCAGCAGCTTAGCGCCGGGACAACTGAACACTGAAGCTTTCTTT. It encodes CASSLAPGQLNTEAFF.